Each of the 18 T cell receptor beta chains below was sequenced from the same sample in a study of cytomegalovirus exposure and HLA in healthy donors. A multiplex PCR was run with 60 Vbeta primers and 13 Jbeta primers. TCRdb's copy holds only in-frame clones and misses some; the assay was immunoSEQ multiplex PCR. The sample has about 160,000 clones, under 75% seen once; the top ten hold roughly 6.6%. The sequenced sample consisted of PBMCs. The receptors stem from a man aged 35 to 55 in good health and CMV-seropositive.

The chain combines TRBV21-1 with TRBJ2-5; the table's TRBD2 call for D was not verified on the DNA. TRBV21-1 has pseudogene status. There are 19 residues in the CDR3. The CDR3 DNA follows: TGTGCCAGCAGCAAAGTTGGGTTGATCGGACTAGCGGTCCAAGAGACCCAGTACTTC. This encodes CASSKVGLIGLAVQETQYF.

This chain links TRBV5-4 with TRBJ2-7; 7 nucleotides match TRBD2. CDR3 size: 15 residues. The trim removed 3 bases at V and 2 bases at J, leaving 8 bases unmatched. Germline V gene data show CDR1 as SGHNT and CDR2 as YYREEE (reference sequence). The CDR3 DNA follows: TGTGCCAGCAGCTCGGAGCGGGGATCGCCCTACGAGCAGTACTTC. Its protein is CASSSERGSPYEQYF.

The V gene is TRBV11-2, the J gene TRBJ1-5, with D uncertain. Looked up from germline, CDR1 is SGHAT and CDR2 is FQNNGV. Trimming pared 5 bases from V and 7 bases from J, leaving 15 bases between. The CDR3 is made up of 14 amino acids. CDR3 in amino acids: CASSHAQRGQPQHF. The CDR3 nucleotides are TGTGCCAGCAGCCACGCGCAAAGAGGACAGCCCCAGCATTTT.

This clone appeared once. The CDR3 reads CATMDRVTTEAFF. The CDR3 DNA is TGTGCCACCATGGACAGGGTGACTACTGAAGCTTTCTTT. V is TRBV19 and J is TRBJ1-1, with 8 bases lining up with TRBD1. The germline V gene has CDR1 LNHDA and CDR2 SQIVND (reference sequence). Unmatched junction bases numbered 9, after V lost 10 bases and J lost 5 bases. The CDR3 loop spans 13 amino acids.

This clone was counted only a few times. The rearrangement links TRBV6-1 to TRBJ1-5, with 8 bases that match TRBD1. Trimming took 5 bases from V and 7 from J; bases not matched to a gene: 7. In germline, CDR1 is MNHNS, CDR2 SASEGT. The CDR3 is 14 amino acids. This chain's CDR3 is CASSSTGDGQPQHF. In DNA, the CDR3 is TGTGCCAGCAGTTCGACAGGGGATGGGCAGCCCCAGCATTTT.

V is TRBV5-1 and J is TRBJ1-5; TRBD1 matches 7 bases. Looked up from germline, CDR1 is SGHRS and CDR2 is YFSETQ. V dropped 0 bases and J dropped 1; count of bases not matched to a gene: 1. CDR3 length equals 15 residues. This CDR3 is CASSLGGQSNQPQHF. DNA for the CDR3: TGCGCCAGCAGCTTGGGGGGACAGAGCAATCAGCCCCAGCATTTT.

The chain couples TRBV9 to TRBJ2-5; tentative D call: TRBD1 (6 bases). V was clipped by 3 bases and J by 1 base, with 10 bases between them. Germline V CDR1 and CDR2: SGDLS, YYNGEE. This CDR3 spans 14 amino acids. The CDR3 DNA reads as TGTGCCAGCAGCGCGAGGACAGCCCAAGAGACCCAGTACTTC. This translates into CASSARTAQETQYF.

This clone has more than one count but fewer than ten. The chain uses TRBV5-5 and TRBJ2-5, with TRBD2 matching over 13 bases. TRBJ2-7 matches the DNA end more closely, so the J call is doubtful. Germline-derived CDR1 and CDR2 are SGHKS and YYEKEE (reference sequence). The CDR3 runs to 16 residues. The CDR3 nucleotides read TGTGCCAGCAGCGCCGGGACTAGCGGGGTCTCCTACGAGCAGTACTTC. Translated: CASSAGTSGVSYEQYF.

This chain joins TRBV18 and TRBJ2-2; D unclear. Per the germline V gene, CDR1 is KGHSH and CDR2 is LQKENI. Trimming removed 0 bases at V and 4 bases at J, with 12 bases between. CDR3 size: 16 residues. The CDR3 loop is CASSPPVLQLTGELFF. CDR3 coding DNA: TGTGCCAGCTCACCACCAGTCCTACAGCTCACCGGGGAGCTGTTTTTT.

The chain combines TRBV6-4 with TRBJ2-2, with 7 bases lining up with TRBD1. CDR1 is MRHNA and CDR2 is SNTAGT in the germline V gene. The ends lost 5 bases at V and 6 bases at J; junction bases unmatched: 6. The CDR3 runs 14 residues. The DNA for the CDR3 is TGTGCCAGCAGTACCTGGACAGGCGCCGGGGAGCTGTTTTTT. Protein: CASSTWTGAGELFF.

V usage is TRBV9 and J usage is TRBJ2-5; TRBD1 might be the D (6 bases). CDR1 and CDR2 (germline): SGDLS, YYNGEE. CDR3 length: 16 residues. The V gene lost 0 bases and the J gene lost 5 bases, with 17 bases spanning the gap. The CDR3 is CASSVVPQGRQETQYF. The CDR3, as DNA: TGTGCCAGCAGCGTAGTCCCGCAGGGGCGACAGGAGACCCAGTACTTC.

The sample holds one count of this clone. The CDR3 nucleotides are TGTGCCAGCAGTGAGGGGCTAGCGGGACATGAGCAGTTCTTC. It translates to CASSEGLAGHEQFF. The rearrangement links TRBV2 to TRBJ2-1; 9 bases fit TRBD2. CDR1 is SNHLY and CDR2 is FYNNEI in the germline V gene. With V trimmed by 3 bases and J by 8 bases, 5 bases remained unmatched. This CDR3 has 14 residues.

The chain couples TRBV9 to TRBJ1-1; 7 positions agree with TRBD1. Germline V gene data show CDR1 as SGDLS and CDR2 as YYNGEE. Trimming took 4 bases from V and 4 from J; bases not matched to a gene: 10. The CDR3 runs to 15 residues. CDR3 bases: TGTGCCAGCAGCCCTAGACAGGGTAGTATCACTGAAGCTTTCTTT. Translation gives CASSPRQGSITEAFF.

This clone has a handful of counts. This chain connects TRBV18 to TRBJ2-4; 10 bases are a match to TRBD2. The CDR3 runs 15 residues. The V gene end was trimmed by 3 bases and the J gene end by 7 bases; junction bases not matched to a gene: 6. Germline CDR1 and CDR2: KGHSH and LQKENI. CDR3 DNA: TGTGCCAGCTCACCTAGCGGGGGGCCGGGGAACATTCAGTACTTC. Protein: CASSPSGGPGNIQYF.

V and J are TRBV5-8 and TRBJ1-5, with a tentative D call TRBD1 (6 bases). This CDR3 is built from 14 residues. Germline V gives CDR1 SGHTS, CDR2 YDEGEE. The V end was cut by 5 bases, the J end by 3 bases, with 12 bases between. CDR3 nucleotide sequence: TGTGCCAGCAGTCCGGACAGCCTCAATCAGCCCCAGCATTTT. Amino acids: CASSPDSLNQPQHF.

The J gene is TRBJ2-5, the V gene TRBV6-6; D is undetermined. The J call may not be correct, given that the DNA end is closer to TRBJ2-7. CDR1 and CDR2 from the germline V gene are MNHNY and SVGAGI (reference sequence). The length of the CDR3 is 13 residues. The CDR3 here is CASSYLSSYEQYF. For the CDR3, the DNA is TGTGCCAGCAGTTACCTGAGCTCCTACGAGCAGTACTTC.

This clone has more than one count but fewer than ten. The J gene is TRBJ1-2, the V gene TRBV4-3; D not resolved. Trimming removed 0 bases from V and 8 bases from J, with 16 bases in between. CDR3 length equals 15 residues. The germline V gene has CDR1 LGHNA and CDR2 YSLEER. The CDR3 coding sequence is TGCGCCAGCAGCCAAGATATATATGAGGTTCAGGGCTACACCTTC. It encodes CASSQDIYEVQGYTF.

The gene calls are TRBV19 and TRBJ1-4; 9 bases are a match to TRBD1. The CDR3 spans 16 residues. Trimming took 5 bases from V and 4 from J; bases not matched to a gene: 8. Germline CDR1 is LNHDA and CDR2 is SQIVND (reference sequence). The CDR3: CASSSYGQGRNEKLFF. The CDR3 DNA reads TGTGCCAGTAGTTCGTACGGACAGGGGCGTAATGAAAAACTGTTTTTT.